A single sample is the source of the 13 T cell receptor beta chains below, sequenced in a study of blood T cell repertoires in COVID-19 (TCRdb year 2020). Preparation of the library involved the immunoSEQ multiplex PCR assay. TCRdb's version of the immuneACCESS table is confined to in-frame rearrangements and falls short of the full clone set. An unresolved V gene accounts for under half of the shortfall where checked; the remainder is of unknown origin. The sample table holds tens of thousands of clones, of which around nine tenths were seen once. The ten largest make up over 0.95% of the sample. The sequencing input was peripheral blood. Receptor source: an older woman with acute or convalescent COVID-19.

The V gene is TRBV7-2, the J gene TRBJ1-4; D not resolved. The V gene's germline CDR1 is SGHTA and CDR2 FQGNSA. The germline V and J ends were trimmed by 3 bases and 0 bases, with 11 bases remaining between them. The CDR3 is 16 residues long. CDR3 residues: CASSLRAAATNEKLFF. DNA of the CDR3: TGTGCCAGCAGCTTGAGGGCTGCTGCAACTAATGAAAAACTGTTTTTT. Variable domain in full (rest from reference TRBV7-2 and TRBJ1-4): GAGVSQSPSNKVTEKGKDVELRCDPISGHTALYWYRQSLGQGLEFLIYFQGNSAPDKSGLPSDRFSAERTGGSVSTLTIQRTQQEDSAVYLCASSLRAAATNEKLFFGSGTQLSVL.

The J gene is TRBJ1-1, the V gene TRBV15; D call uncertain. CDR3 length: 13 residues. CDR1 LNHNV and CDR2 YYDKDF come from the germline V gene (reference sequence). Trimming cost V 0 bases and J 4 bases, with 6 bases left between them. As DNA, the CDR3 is TGTGCCACCAGCAGAGATGCGGTCACTGAAGCTTTCTTT. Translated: CATSRDAVTEAFF.

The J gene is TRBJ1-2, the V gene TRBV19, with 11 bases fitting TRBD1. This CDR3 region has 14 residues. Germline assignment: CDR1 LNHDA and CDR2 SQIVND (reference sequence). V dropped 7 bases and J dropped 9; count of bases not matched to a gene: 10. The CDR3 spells CASIIPGQGESYTF. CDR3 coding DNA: TGTGCCAGTATTATCCCGGGACAGGGGGAGAGCTACACCTTC.

Here the CDR3 reads CASSPRLAGGPETQYF. CDR3 bases: TGTGCCAGCAGCCCCAGACTAGCGGGAGGGCCGGAGACCCAGTACTTC. The chain couples TRBV5-4 to TRBJ2-5, with 14 nucleotides matching TRBD2. Germline-derived CDR1 and CDR2 are SGHNT and YYREEE (reference sequence). Losses at the gene ends were 4 bases for V and 5 bases for J; bases not matched to a gene: 7. The CDR3 spans 16 residues. Using reference TRBV5-4 and TRBJ2-5 for the parts outside the CDR3, the full variable domain is ETGVTQSPTHLIKTRGQQVTLRCSSQSGHNTVSWYQQALGQGPQFIFQYYREEENGRGNFPPRFSGLQFPNYSSELNVNALELDDSALYLCASSPRLAGGPETQYFGPGTRLLVL.

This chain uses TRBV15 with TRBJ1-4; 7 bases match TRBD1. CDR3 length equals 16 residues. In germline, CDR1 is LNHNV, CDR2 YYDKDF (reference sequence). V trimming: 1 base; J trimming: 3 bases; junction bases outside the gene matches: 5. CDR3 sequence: CATSRGVGTANEKLFF. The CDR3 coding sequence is TGTGCCACCAGCAGAGGTGTCGGGACAGCTAATGAAAAACTGTTTTTT.

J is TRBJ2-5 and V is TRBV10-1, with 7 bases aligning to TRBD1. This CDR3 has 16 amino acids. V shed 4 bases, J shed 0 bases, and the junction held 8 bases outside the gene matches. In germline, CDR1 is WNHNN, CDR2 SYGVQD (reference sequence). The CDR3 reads CASSGGQPSYQETQYF. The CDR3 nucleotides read TGCGCCAGCAGTGGGGGACAGCCATCGTACCAAGAGACCCAGTACTTC.

CDR3 residues: CASSLASVNTEAFF. The CDR3 region has the DNA TGTGCCAGCAGCTTGGCCAGCGTGAACACTGAAGCTTTCTTT. The chain links TRBV5-5 to TRBJ1-1; no clear D gene. Germline lookup yields CDR1 SGHKS and CDR2 YYEKEE (reference sequence). This CDR3 region has 14 residues. With 0 bases removed from V and 0 bases from J, the gap between germline ends came to 6 bases.

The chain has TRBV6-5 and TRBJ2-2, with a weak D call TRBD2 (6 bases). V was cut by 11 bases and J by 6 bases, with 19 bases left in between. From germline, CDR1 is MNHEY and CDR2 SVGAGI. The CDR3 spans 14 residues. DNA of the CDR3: TGTGCCGTCCGCCCCGCTTGGGAGGCCGGGGAGCTGTTTTTT. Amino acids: CAVRPAWEAGELFF.

The CDR3 DNA sequence: TGTGCCAGCAGCTGGCAGGCGGAGACCCAGTACTTC. Translating gives CASSWQAETQYF. This rearrangement joins TRBV5-4 to TRBJ2-5; D is ambiguous. CDR3 size: 12 residues. Trimming stripped 3 bases from V and 5 bases from J, with 8 bases between. Germline V CDR1 and CDR2: SGHNT, YYREEE (reference sequence).

This chain's CDR3 is CASSQSGHPRVYGYTF. The CDR3 coding sequence is TGCGCCAGCAGTCAGTCAGGACACCCCAGAGTCTATGGCTACACCTTC. The chain combines TRBV23-1 with TRBJ1-2, with a possible D match to TRBD1 (5 bases). TRBV23-1 is assigned to the ORF class and has an uncertain function. This CDR3 is built from 16 residues. V shed 3 bases and J shed 4 bases, with 18 bases lying between them.

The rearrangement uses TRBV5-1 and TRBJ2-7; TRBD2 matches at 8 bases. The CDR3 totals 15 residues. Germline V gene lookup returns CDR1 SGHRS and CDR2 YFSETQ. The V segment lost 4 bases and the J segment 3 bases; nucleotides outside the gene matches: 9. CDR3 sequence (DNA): TGCGCCAGCAGCCCCGGGGGGGCCCTAAACTACGAGCAGTACGTC. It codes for CASSPGGALNYEQYV.

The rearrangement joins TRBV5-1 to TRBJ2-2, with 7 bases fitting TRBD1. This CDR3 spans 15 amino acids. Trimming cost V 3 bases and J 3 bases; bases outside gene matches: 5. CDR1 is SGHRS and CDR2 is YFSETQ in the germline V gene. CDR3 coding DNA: TGCGCCAGCAGCTACGACAGGGCGTACACCGGGGAGCTGTTTTTT. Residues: CASSYDRAYTGELFF.

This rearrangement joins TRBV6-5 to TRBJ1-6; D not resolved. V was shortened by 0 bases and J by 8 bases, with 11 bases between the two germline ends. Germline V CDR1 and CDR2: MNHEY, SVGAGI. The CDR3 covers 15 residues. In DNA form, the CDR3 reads TGTGCCAGCAGTTACTCGTCGGGTGGAGATTCACCCCTCCACTTT. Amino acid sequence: CASSYSSGGDSPLHF.